These 11 T cell receptor beta chains originate from one sample sequenced in a study of T cells in severe cutaneous drug reactions. TCR subtype-specific primers in iRepertoire multiplex PCR prepared libraries for bulk and single-cell sequencing. Following a re-call of the multiplex PCR reads, TCRdb has one entry per CDR3 protein and lacks DNA. In all, the sample yields tens of thousands of distinct CDR3 sequences. The donors had carbamazepine-induced Stevens-Johnson syndrome or toxic epidermal necrolysis. The sequenced material came from PBMCs. Every receptor here comes from a human donor with toxic epidermal necrolysis, a severe cutaneous drug reaction.

The chain links TRBV29-1 to TRBJ2-7; without DNA, the TCRdb call of TRBD1 cannot be checked. The CDR3 loop spans 16 amino acids. The germline V gene has CDR1 SQVTM and CDR2 ANQGSEA. The CDR3 protein is CSVEETEAGGPYEQYF.

This chain uses TRBV28 with TRBJ1-4. Germline CDR1 is MDHEN and CDR2 is SYDVKM. There are 13 residues in the CDR3. CDR3 protein: CASSWATNEKLFF.

The CDR3 here is CASSIGRVEGQFF. The rearrangement uses TRBV19 and TRBJ2-1; the D gene TCRdb calls, TRBD1, cannot be checked with no DNA. The CDR3 sequence is 13 residues long. Germline assignment: CDR1 LNHDA and CDR2 SQIVND (reference sequence).

The rearrangement uses TRBV24-1 and TRBJ2-2; the TCRdb D gene call, TRBD1, has no DNA to confirm it. This CDR3 has 15 amino acids. The germline gives CDR1 KGHDR, CDR2 SFDVKD. The chain's CDR3 is CATSDFDRNTGELFF.

The chain combines TRBV20-1 with TRBJ2-7. The CDR3 runs to 14 residues. Germline V gene data show CDR1 as DFQATT and CDR2 as SNEGSKA (reference sequence). The CDR3 here is CSARAGFGFHEQYF.

The chain employs TRBV20-1 and TRBJ2-5. The CDR3 loop spans 15 amino acids. CDR1 is DFQATT, CDR2 SNEGSKA, per germline (reference sequence). The CDR3 here is CSARPARVMQETQYF.

The rearrangement links TRBV9 to TRBJ2-7; TCRdb's D call of TRBD1 is untestable without DNA. Germline V gene sequence: CDR1 SGDLS, CDR2 YYNGEE. The CDR3 runs to 15 residues. The CDR3 sequence: CASSITGASLNEQYF.

The chain couples TRBV6-1 to TRBJ1-4; TCRdb picks TRBD1, but there is no DNA to check that call. Germline lookup yields CDR1 MNHNS and CDR2 SASEGT. This CDR3 comprises 14 residues. The CDR3 sequence: CASTKGQDNEKLFF.

The chain uses TRBV18 and TRBJ2-5; TCRdb designates TRBD1, a call that cannot be tested without DNA. CDR1 KGHSH and CDR2 LQKENI come from the germline V gene. There are 14 residues in the CDR3. The CDR3 region is CASSRVSGGETQYF.

V usage is TRBV27 and J usage is TRBJ2-3. This CDR3 contains 14 residues. CDR1 is MNHEY, CDR2 SMNVEV, per germline (reference sequence). CDR3 protein: CASSPLLQTDTQYF.

This chain links TRBV9 with TRBJ2-1. The CDR3 is 16 amino acids. The V gene's germline CDR1 is SGDLS and CDR2 YYNGEE. CDR3 protein: CASSPFRAGSLKGQFF. The full variable domain, with the rest looked up from reference TRBV9 and TRBJ2-1, is DSGVTQTPKHLITATGQRVTLRCSPRSGDLSVYWYQQSLDQGLQFLIQYYNGEERAKGNILERFSAQQFPDLHSELNLSSLELGDSALYFCASSPFRAGSLKGQFFGPGTRLTVL.